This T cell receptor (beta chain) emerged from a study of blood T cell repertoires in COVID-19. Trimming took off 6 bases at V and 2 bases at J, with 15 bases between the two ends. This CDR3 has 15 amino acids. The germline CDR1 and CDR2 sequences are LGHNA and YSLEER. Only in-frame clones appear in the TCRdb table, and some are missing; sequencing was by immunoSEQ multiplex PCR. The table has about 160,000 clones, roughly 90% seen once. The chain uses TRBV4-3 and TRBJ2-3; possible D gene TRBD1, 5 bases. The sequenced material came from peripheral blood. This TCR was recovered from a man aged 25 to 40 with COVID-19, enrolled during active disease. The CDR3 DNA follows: TGCGCCAGCAGTTCCAGGGCCTTTGACACAGATACGCAGTATTTT. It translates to CASSSRAFDTDTQYF.